This is a list of T cell receptor beta chains from one sample in a study of blood T cells in healthy people across ages. MiXCR, run by TCRdb on the 5' RACE reads, gives a single entry per CDR3 protein. The sample lists about 510,000 distinct CDR3 sequences; about 28% were seen once. These sequences were also reported in another study, on T cells of mothers and their children.

The source material was blood. The receptors come from a boy under 10 years old in good health. Each CDR3 is given with its conserved first and last residue. The order of the fields is clone size, J gene, V gene, D gene, CDR3 DNA, CDR3 protein. The D gene is left open where the match is weak. Clone sizes are given selectively: once, few, many, or a class where the clone is expanded.

>.|TRBJ1-6|TRBV5-1|.
TGCGCCAGCAGCTTGGCGCGCTTAGGGTCACCCCTCCACTTT
CASSLARLGSPLHF
>.|TRBJ1-2|TRBV6-5|.
TGTGCCAGCAGTTCGGTAGACGGCTACACCTTC
CASSSVDGYTF
>few|TRBJ1-5|TRBV5-1|.
TGCGCCAGCAGCGCCGGGGGAAATCAGCCCCAGCATTTT
CASSAGGNQPQHF
>.|TRBJ2-1|TRBV7-9|.
TGTGCCAGCAGCTTCCGGGACAAACCCTACAATGAGCAGTTCTTC
CASSFRDKPYNEQFF
>.|TRBJ2-1|TRBV6-5|.
TGTGCCAGCAGCCACCTAACTGCAAAGCACAATGAGCAGTTCTTC
CASSHLTAKHNEQFF
>.|TRBJ2-1|TRBV3-1|.
TGTGCCAGCAGCCCAATAACTAGTGCGAGCTCCTACAATGAGCAGTTCTTC
CASSPITSASSYNEQFF
>.|TRBJ2-1|TRBV5-1|.
TGCGCCAGCAGCTTGGAATTCGGGGGACTCCGCGACGAGCAGTTCTTC
CASSLEFGGLRDEQFF
>few|TRBJ1-2|TRBV7-9|.
TGTGCCAGCAGCCCCCGGGAGAACTATGGCTACACCTTC
CASSPRENYGYTF
>few|TRBJ2-2|TRBV5-1|.
TGCGCCAGCAGCCTAGACAGAACCGGGGAGCTGTTTTTT
CASSLDRTGELFF
>.|TRBJ2-3|TRBV27|.
TGTGCCAGCAGTTTATACCAGCCAGATACGCAGTATTTT
CASSLYQPDTQYF
>.|TRBJ2-4|TRBV7-2|.
TGTGCCAGCAGCCCCCGTTTAAACATTCAGTACTTC
CASSPRLNIQYF
>.|TRBJ2-3|TRBV5-1|.
TGCGCCAGCAGTGTGGAAAGAAACACAGATACGCAGTATTTT
CASSVERNTDTQYF
>.|TRBJ2-1|TRBV5-1|.
TGCGCCAGCAGCTTGTCGGGCTCCACCTCCTACAATGAGCAGTTCTTC
CASSLSGSTSYNEQFF
>many|TRBJ2-1|TRBV7-9|TRBD2
TGTGCCAGCAGCGGGGCTAGCGGGCAAAATGAGCAGTTCTTC
CASSGASGQNEQFF
>.|TRBJ2-7|TRBV29-1|TRBD1
TGCAGCGTAGCCAGGGGACAGGGGGCCGAGCAGTACTTC
CSVARGQGAEQYF
>.|TRBJ2-1|TRBV12-3/TRBV12-4|.
TGTGCCAGCAGCTGGGGGACCCGGAATGAGCAGTTCTTC
CASSWGTRNEQFF
>few|TRBJ2-7|TRBV2|TRBD1
TGTGCCAGCAGTACAGGGGGCGGCGAGCAGTACTTC
CASSTGGGEQYF
>few|TRBJ1-2|TRBV6-6|TRBD1
TGTGCCAGCAGTCTCGACCGGGACAGGGGGCACCGTGGCTACACCTTC
CASSLDRDRGHRGYTF
>few|TRBJ1-1|TRBV18|TRBD1
TGTGCCAGCTCATCCGGGACAGGGCTCGTAGGCACTGAAGCTTTCTTT
CASSSGTGLVGTEAFF
>.|TRBJ1-3|TRBV3-1|.
TGTGCCAGCAGCCAAGATCAGATAAACACCATATATTTT
CASSQDQINTIYF
>.|TRBJ2-7|TRBV3-1|TRBD2
TGTGCCAGCAGCCAAGCGACTAGCGGGGGGCTTGGGCAGTACTTC
CASSQATSGGLGQYF
>.|TRBJ1-5|TRBV27|.
TGTGCCAGCAGACGGACAGTAGATAGCAATCAGCCCCAGCATTTT
CASRRTVDSNQPQHF
>many|TRBJ1-4|TRBV12-3/TRBV12-4|TRBD1
TGTGCCAGCAGTTTAGGGACAGGGGGCTTTGAAAAACTGTTTTTT
CASSLGTGGFEKLFF
>.|TRBJ1-2|TRBV7-2|TRBD1
TGTGCCAGCAGGTTAGGGCGGGACAGCCACTATGGCTACACCTTC
CASRLGRDSHYGYTF
>.|TRBJ2-5|TRBV12-3/TRBV12-4|.
TGTGCCAGCAGTTACGACGGGGAAGAGACCCAGTACTTC
CASSYDGEETQYF
>.|TRBJ2-7|TRBV7-9|.
TGTGCCAGCAGCTTTTTTGGGCAGGGGTTCATCTACGAGCAGTACTTC
CASSFFGQGFIYEQYF
>few|TRBJ2-5|TRBV29-1|.
TGCAGCGTTGGCAGGGTTGGAGAGACCCAGTACTTC
CSVGRVGETQYF
>.|TRBJ1-1|TRBV5-1|.
TGCGCCAGCAGCTTGGCCCCGGGCAGGCCTGAAGCTTTCTTT
CASSLAPGRPEAFF
>.|TRBJ2-2|TRBV5-1|.
TGCGCCAGCAGCTTGGCCTTGGACAAGCTGTCCGGGGAGCTGTTTTTT
CASSLALDKLSGELFF